The present T cell receptor beta chain was sequenced within a study of Ad26.COV2.S vaccination and SARS-CoV-2 variants. The study, taken as a whole, reports: People who got the vaccine or the placebo had similar non-spike TCR breadth.

Worth noting for this clone: Its antigen remains unknown.

The protocol was immunoSEQ multiplex PCR, while the TCRdb copy is restricted to in-frame clones and leaves out a portion. The repertoire holds 510,000 or so clones, with about 83% as singletons. The CDR3 consists of 14 residues. CDR1 and CDR2 from the germline V gene are SGHTA and FQGTGA. V lost 5 bases and J 5 bases, leaving 16 bases between the germline ends. This sample's treatment: some 19 received Ad26.COV2.S at low or high dose, single or two shots; 5 received placebo; per-sample allocation not given. Collection of samples fell on day 63 after the first vaccine or placebo injection. This receptor was taken from a person between 18 and 60 years old who received the Ad26.COV2.S COVID-19 vaccine or a placebo. The sequences come from peripheral blood, collected in a trial of Ad26.COV2.S vaccine versus placebo. The V and J genes are TRBV7-3 and TRBJ2-7; D is perhaps TRBD1 or TRBD2 (6 bases each). The DNA for the CDR3 is TGTGCCAGCAGCAAGGGGGGCACCGGCGACGAGCAGTACTTC. It yields the protein CASSKGGTGDEQYF.